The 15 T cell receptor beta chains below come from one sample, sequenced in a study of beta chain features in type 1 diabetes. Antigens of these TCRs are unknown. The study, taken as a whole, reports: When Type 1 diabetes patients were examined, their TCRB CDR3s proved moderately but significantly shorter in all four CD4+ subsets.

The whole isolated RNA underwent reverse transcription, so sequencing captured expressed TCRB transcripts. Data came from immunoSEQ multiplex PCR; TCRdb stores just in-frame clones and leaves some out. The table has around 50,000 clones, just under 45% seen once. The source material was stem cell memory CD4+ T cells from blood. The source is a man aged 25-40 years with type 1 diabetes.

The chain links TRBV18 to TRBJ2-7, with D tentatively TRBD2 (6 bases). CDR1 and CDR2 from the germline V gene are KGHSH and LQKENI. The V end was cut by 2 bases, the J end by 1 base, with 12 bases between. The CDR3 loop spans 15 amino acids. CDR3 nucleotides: TGTGCCAGCTCACCAGGGGCGGGACCTTCCTACGAGCAGTACTTC. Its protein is CASSPGAGPSYEQYF. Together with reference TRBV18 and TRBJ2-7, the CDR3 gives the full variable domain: NAGVMQNPRHLVRRRGQEARLRCSPMKGHSHVYWYRQLPEEGLKFMVYLQKENIIDESGMPKERFSAEFPKEGPSILRIQQVVRGDSAAYFCASSPGAGPSYEQYFGPGTRLTVT.

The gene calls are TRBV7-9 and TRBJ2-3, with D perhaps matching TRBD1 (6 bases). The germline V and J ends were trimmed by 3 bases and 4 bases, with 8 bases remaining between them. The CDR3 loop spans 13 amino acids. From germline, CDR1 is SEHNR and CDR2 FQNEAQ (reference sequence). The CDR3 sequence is CASSLDSSDTQYF. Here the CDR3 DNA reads TGTGCCAGCAGCTTGGACAGTTCAGATACGCAGTATTTT.

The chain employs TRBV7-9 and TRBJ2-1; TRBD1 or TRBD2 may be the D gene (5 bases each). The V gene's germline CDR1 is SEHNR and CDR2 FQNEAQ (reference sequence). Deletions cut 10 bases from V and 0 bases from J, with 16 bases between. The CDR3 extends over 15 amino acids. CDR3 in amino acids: CAIRDGLSSYNEQFF. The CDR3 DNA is TGTGCCATCAGGGATGGACTTAGCTCCTACAATGAGCAGTTCTTC.

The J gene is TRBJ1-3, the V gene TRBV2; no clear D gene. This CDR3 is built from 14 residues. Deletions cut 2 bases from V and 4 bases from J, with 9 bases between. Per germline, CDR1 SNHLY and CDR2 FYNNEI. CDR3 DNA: TGTGCCAGCAGTGAAAAGAAGAGGGGAAACACCATATATTTT. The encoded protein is CASSEKKRGNTIYF.

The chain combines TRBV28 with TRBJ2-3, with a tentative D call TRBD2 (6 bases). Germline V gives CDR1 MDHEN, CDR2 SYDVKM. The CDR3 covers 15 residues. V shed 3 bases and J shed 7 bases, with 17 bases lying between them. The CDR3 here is CASSLSGGRRNTQYF. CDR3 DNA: TGTGCCAGCAGTTTGAGCGGAGGGCGGAGAAATACGCAGTATTTT.

CDR3 sequence: CASSMTGAGSSGYTF. The DNA for the CDR3 is TGTGCCAGCAGCATGACAGGGGCAGGTTCATCTGGCTACACCTTC. This chain links TRBV7-2 with TRBJ1-2, with 8 bases lining up with TRBD1. CDR1 and CDR2 from the germline V gene are SGHTA and FQGNSA. J lost 7 bases, V lost 5 bases, and 12 bases had no gene match. The CDR3 runs to 15 residues. The entire variable domain, with the rest obtained from reference TRBV7-2 and TRBJ1-2, is as follows: GAGVSQSPSNKVTEKGKDVELRCDPISGHTALYWYRQSLGQGLEFLIYFQGNSAPDKSGLPSDRFSAERTGGSVSTLTIQRTQQEDSAVYLCASSMTGAGSSGYTFGSGTRLTVV.

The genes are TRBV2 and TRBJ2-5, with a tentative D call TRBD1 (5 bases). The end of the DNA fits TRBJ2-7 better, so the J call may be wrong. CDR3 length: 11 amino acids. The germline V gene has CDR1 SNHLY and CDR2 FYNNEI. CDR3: CASGQSYEQYF. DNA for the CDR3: TGTGCCAGCGGACAATCCTACGAGCAGTACTTC.

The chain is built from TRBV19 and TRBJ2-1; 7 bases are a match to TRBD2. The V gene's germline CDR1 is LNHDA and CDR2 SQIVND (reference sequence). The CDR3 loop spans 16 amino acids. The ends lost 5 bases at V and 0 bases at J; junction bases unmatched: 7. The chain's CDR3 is CASSAYRTSSYNEQFF. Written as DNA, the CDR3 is TGTGCCAGTAGTGCGTACCGGACTAGCTCCTACAATGAGCAGTTCTTC.

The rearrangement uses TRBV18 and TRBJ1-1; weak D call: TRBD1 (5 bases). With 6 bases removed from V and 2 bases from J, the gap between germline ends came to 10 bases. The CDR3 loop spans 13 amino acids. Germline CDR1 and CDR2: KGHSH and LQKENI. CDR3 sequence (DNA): TGTGCCAGCTCTCAACAGGTCAACACTGAAGCTTTCTTT. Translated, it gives CASSQQVNTEAFF.

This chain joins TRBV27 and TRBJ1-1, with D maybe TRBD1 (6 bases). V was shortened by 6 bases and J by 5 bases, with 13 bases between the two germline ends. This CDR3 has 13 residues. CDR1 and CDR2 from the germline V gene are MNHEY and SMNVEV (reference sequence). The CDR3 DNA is TGTGCCAGCAGGATTACAGGGCGGACTGAAGCTTTCTTT. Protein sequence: CASRITGRTEAFF.

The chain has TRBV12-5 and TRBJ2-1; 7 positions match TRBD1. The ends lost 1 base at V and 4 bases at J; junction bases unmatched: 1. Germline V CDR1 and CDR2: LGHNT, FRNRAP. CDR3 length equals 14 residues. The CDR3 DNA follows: TGTGCTAGTGGTTTGGGCAGGGGGTACAATGAGCAGTTCTTC. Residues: CASGLGRGYNEQFF.

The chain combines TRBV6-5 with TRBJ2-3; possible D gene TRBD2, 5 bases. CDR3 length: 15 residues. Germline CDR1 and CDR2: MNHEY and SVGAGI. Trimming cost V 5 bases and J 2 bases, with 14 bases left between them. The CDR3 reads CASSRNTGNTDTQYF. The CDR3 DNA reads TGTGCCAGCAGTCGAAATACCGGGAACACAGATACGCAGTATTTT.

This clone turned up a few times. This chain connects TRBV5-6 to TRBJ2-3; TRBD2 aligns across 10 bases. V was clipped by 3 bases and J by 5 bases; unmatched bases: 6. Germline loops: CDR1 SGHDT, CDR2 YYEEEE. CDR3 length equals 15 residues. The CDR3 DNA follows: TGTGCCAGCAGCTCTTGGACTAGCGGAAGAGATACGCAGTATTTT. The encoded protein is CASSSWTSGRDTQYF.

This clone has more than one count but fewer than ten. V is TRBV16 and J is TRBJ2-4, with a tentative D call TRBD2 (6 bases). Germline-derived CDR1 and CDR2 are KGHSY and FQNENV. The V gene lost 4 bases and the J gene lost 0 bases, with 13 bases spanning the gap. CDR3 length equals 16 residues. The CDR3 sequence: CASSPGTPLAKNIQYF. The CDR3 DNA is TGTGCCAGCAGCCCCGGGACTCCGTTAGCCAAAAACATTCAGTACTTC.

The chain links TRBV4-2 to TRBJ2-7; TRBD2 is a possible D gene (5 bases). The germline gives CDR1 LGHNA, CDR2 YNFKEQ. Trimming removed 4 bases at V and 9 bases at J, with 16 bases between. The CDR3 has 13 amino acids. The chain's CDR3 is CASSRAKGVRQYF. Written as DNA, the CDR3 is TGTGCCAGCAGCCGAGCCAAGGGAGTTAGGCAGTACTTC.